Sequencing of this T cell receptor (beta chain) was carried out in a study of identical twins. Study-wide points: Where out-of-frame alpha sequences were twin-shared, they showed excess low generation probability.

TCRdb re-analysed the 5' RACE reads in MiXCR, keeping a single row per CDR3 protein. The sample contains 200,000 to 250,000 distinct CDR3 sequences, approximately 5.9% of which appear only once. CDR3 length: 17 residues. Between the trimmed V and J ends, which lost 5 bases and 4 bases, there was a span of 20 bases. Per the germline V gene, CDR1 is PRHDT and CDR2 is FYEKMQ (reference sequence). This clonotype was found many times. Its antigen is currently unknown. The same specimen was also included in a second study, on T cells expressing NK-cell markers. This second study notes: It was from sorted CD3+CD56+NKG2C+, CD3+CD56+NKG2C- and CD3+CD56-NKG2C+ T cells that TCR beta repertoires came. The study found dominant NKG2C+ clonotypes at about 1.0-8% of CD8+ T cells in six donors. In several donors, dominant clonotypes made up about 25-60.1% of CD3+CD56-NKG2C+ cells.

This clonotype was obtained from a woman in her late teens or twenties in good health. Sequences were obtained from CD8+ T cells sorted from blood. This chain uses TRBV13 with TRBJ2-2; perhaps TRBD1 as D (6 bases). CDR3: CASSHARGLLSTGELFF. CDR3 nucleotides: TGTGCCAGCAGCCACGCGAGGGGGTTGTTAAGCACCGGGGAGCTGTTTTTT.